Following are 24 T cell receptor beta chains from one sample sequenced in a study of CD8+CD57+ T cells in acquired aplastic anemia. Investigators profiled TCR beta VDJ and CDR3 from genomic DNA template. From the reads, TCRdb called clonotypes with MiXCR, one entry per CDR3 protein. The table lists hundreds of thousands of distinct CDR3 sequences, roughly a third of them singletons. Before being chosen for sequencing, patients had shown CD8+CD57+ cell expansion by flow cytometry. Sequenced material: sorted CD4+, CD8+, or CD8+CD57+ T cells (not recorded which) from PBMCs. The receptors derive from a human donor with aplastic anemia.

The chain employs TRBV5-6 and TRBJ1-5, with D tentatively TRBD1 (5 bases). V lost 4 bases to trimming and J lost 2 bases, with 13 bases between them. Germline CDR1 and CDR2: SGHDT and YYEEEE. CDR3 length: 15 residues. The CDR3 DNA sequence: TGTGCCAGCAGCCCCGGCGGGGGACGCAATCAGCCCCAGCATTTT. Protein: CASSPGGGRNQPQHF. Full variable domain (remainder filled in from reference TRBV5-6 and TRBJ1-5): DAGVTQSPTHLIKTRGQQVTLRCSPKSGHDTVSWYQQALGQGPQFIFQYYEEEERQRGNFPDRFSGHQFPNYSSELNVNALLLGDSALYLCASSPGGGRNQPQHFGDGTRLSIL.

The sample holds a few counts of this clonotype. V gene TRBV6-1 combines with J gene TRBJ1-5, with 7 positions matching TRBD1. The ends lost 6 bases at V and 0 bases at J; junction bases unmatched: 8. The CDR3 extends over 16 amino acids. Germline V CDR1 and CDR2: MNHNS, SASEGT. CDR3 region: CASRDGTVYSNQPQHF. The CDR3 DNA sequence: TGTGCCAGCAGGGACGGGACAGTGTATAGCAATCAGCCCCAGCATTTT.

The chain couples TRBV20-1 to TRBJ2-5, with TRBD2 as a possible D gene (5 bases). V was clipped by 3 bases and J by 0 bases, with 8 bases between them. Germline V gives CDR1 DFQATT, CDR2 SNEGSKA (reference sequence). This CDR3 has 13 amino acids. The CDR3 is CSARRADQETQYF. CDR3 nucleotides: TGCAGTGCTAGGAGGGCAGACCAAGAGACCCAGTACTTC.

The chain recombines TRBV6-5 with TRBJ1-3; no firm D call. With 2 bases removed from V and 1 base from J, the gap between germline ends came to 9 bases. Germline V gene lookup returns CDR1 MNHEY and CDR2 SVGAGI. This CDR3 spans 15 amino acids. The CDR3 loop reads CASSYDWGSGNTIYF. CDR3 DNA: TGTGCCAGCAGTTACGATTGGGGATCTGGAAACACCATATATTTT.

Many counts were recorded for this clonotype. The rearrangement links TRBV19 to TRBJ1-6; TRBD1 aligns across 9 bases. V dropped 5 bases and J dropped 0; count of bases not matched to a gene: 8. The CDR3 is 18 residues long. Germline lookup yields CDR1 LNHDA and CDR2 SQIVND (reference sequence). The CDR3 region is CASSFGTGTSSYNSPLHF. CDR3 in DNA: TGTGCCAGTAGTTTTGGGACAGGGACGAGCTCCTATAATTCACCCCTCCACTTT.

This clonotype was seen a few times. This could be a read error, since a much larger clone is one nucleotide away. No conserved phenylalanine or tryptophan is present at the end of the CDR3, so a read error is the likely explanation. This rearrangement joins TRBV19 to TRBJ1-2, with 7 bases identical to TRBD1. Germline V gives CDR1 LNHDA, CDR2 SQIVND (reference sequence). V lost 4 bases to trimming and J lost 5 bases; unmatched junction nucleotides: 13. This CDR3 comprises 16 residues. In DNA form, the CDR3 reads TGTGCCAGTAGTACATCTCTTGGACAGGAGAGGTATGGCTACACCTCC. Protein product: CASSTSLGQERYGYTS.

In its sample, this clonotype was seen many times. The chain carries TRBV19 and TRBJ1-1; D is undetermined. Looked up from germline, CDR1 is LNHDA and CDR2 is SQIVND (reference sequence). The CDR3 totals 13 residues. Between the trimmed V and J ends, which lost 6 bases and 3 bases, there was a span of 11 bases. The chain's CDR3 is CASRGKGYTEAFF. CDR3 nucleotide sequence: TGTGCCAGTAGAGGGAAGGGCTACACTGAAGCTTTCTTT.

The chain is built from TRBV10-3 and TRBJ1-1, with D unclear. V was trimmed by 7 bases and J by 7 bases, leaving 10 bases between them. Germline CDR1 ENHRY, CDR2 SYGVKD. The CDR3 loop spans 11 amino acids. In nucleotides, the CDR3 is TGTGCCATCAAGGAGGGAGGTGAAGCTTTCTTT. It translates to CAIKEGGEAFF.

The rearrangement links TRBV19 to TRBJ2-5, with 7 bases matching TRBD2. There are 13 residues in the CDR3. Germline lookup yields CDR1 LNHDA and CDR2 SQIVND (reference sequence). V trimming: 9 bases; J trimming: 5 bases; junction bases outside the gene matches: 9. The CDR3 is CASHRVAGETQYF. CDR3 DNA: TGTGCCAGCCACCGGGTAGCGGGTGAGACCCAGTACTTC.

This clonotype was picked up many times. This chain uses TRBV19 with TRBJ2-7; 8 bases map to TRBD2. Germline trimming cut 7 bases from V and 2 bases from J; bases unmatched to any gene: 13. This CDR3 is built from 16 residues. CDR1 and CDR2 from the germline V gene are LNHDA and SQIVND (reference sequence). CDR3 sequence: CASTASGRDGAYEQYF. In DNA, the CDR3 is TGTGCCAGTACCGCCTCCGGGAGGGACGGGGCCTACGAGCAGTACTTC. The full variable domain, its missing parts supplied by reference TRBV19 and TRBJ2-7, is DGGITQSPKYLFRKEGQNVTLSCEQNLNHDAMYWYRQDPGQGLRLIYYSQIVNDFQKGDIAEGYSVSREKKESFPLTVTSAQKNPTAFYLCASTASGRDGAYEQYFGPGTRLTVT.

This clonotype was recorded many times. CDR3 sequence reads: CASSPRQFPYEQYF. DNA for the CDR3: TGCGCCAGCAGCCCCCGACAGTTTCCCTACGAGCAGTACTTC. The J gene is TRBJ2-7, the V gene TRBV5-1, with TRBD1 as a possible D gene (5 bases). The CDR3 is 14 residues long. The germline CDR1 and CDR2 sequences are SGHRS and YFSETQ. The V and J ends lost 4 bases and 2 bases respectively, with 13 bases between them.

This clonotype was seen repeatedly, ten times or more. The V gene is TRBV20-1, the J gene TRBJ1-2; D call uncertain. CDR1 and CDR2 from the germline V gene are DFQATT and SNEGSKA (reference sequence). Trimming cost V 2 bases and J 6 bases, with 7 bases left between them. This CDR3 has 11 amino acids. DNA of the CDR3: TGCAGTGCTAGATTGGCGGATGGCTACACCTTC. Translated: CSARLADGYTF.

The rearrangement uses TRBV4-2 and TRBJ2-7, with 11 bases fitting TRBD2. Germline V lookup: CDR1 LGHNA, CDR2 YNFKEQ. Trimming took 2 bases from V and 2 from J; bases not matched to a gene: 5. The CDR3 length is 16 residues. In DNA, the CDR3 is TGTGCCAGCAGCCAACCGACTAGCGGGAACACCTACGAGCAGTACTTC. Protein: CASSQPTSGNTYEQYF.

This clonotype was observed at least ten times. The chain links TRBV7-6 to TRBJ2-3, with D perhaps being TRBD1 or TRBD2 (5 bases each). The germline V gene has CDR1 SGHVS and CDR2 FNYEAQ. CDR3 length: 14 amino acids. Trimming took 1 base from V and 2 from J, leaving 7 bases between them. CDR3 sequence: CASSLGGTTDTQYF. As DNA, the CDR3 is TGTGCCAGCAGCTTAGGAGGGACCACAGATACGCAGTATTTT.

The rearrangement links TRBV6-8 to TRBJ2-7; no clear D. This CDR3 is 13 amino acids long. Germline CDR1 and CDR2: MNHGY and SAAAGT. V lost 5 bases and J 5 bases, leaving 13 bases between the germline ends. Here the CDR3 reads CASSLRCAHEQYV. DNA for the CDR3: TGTGCCAGCAGTCTGCGCTGTGCCCACGAGCAGTACGTC.

This clonotype was seen repeatedly, ten times or more. The J gene is TRBJ2-7, the V gene TRBV9, with 10 bases matching TRBD1. J was trimmed by 6 bases and V by 1 base; bases with no gene match: 10. CDR1 and CDR2 (germline): SGDLS, YYNGEE. The CDR3 consists of 16 residues. Written as DNA, the CDR3 is TGTGCCAGCAGCGTAACGACCGGGACAGGGGCTCCCGAGCAGTACTTC. As protein: CASSVTTGTGAPEQYF.

In this sample, this clonotype turned up many times. This chain joins TRBV4-3 and TRBJ2-7; D not resolved. Germline V gene data show CDR1 as LGHNA and CDR2 as YSLEER. The CDR3 totals 15 residues. Trimming pared 1 base from V and 0 bases from J, leaving 10 bases between. The CDR3 loop reads CASSQGQDRSYEQYF. In DNA, the CDR3 is TGCGCCAGCAGCCAAGGCCAGGACCGCTCCTACGAGCAGTACTTC.

The rearrangement uses TRBV2 and TRBJ2-7; no clear D. V lost 8 bases, J lost 5 bases, and 13 bases lay in between. From germline, CDR1 is SNHLY and CDR2 FYNNEI. This CDR3 region has 12 residues. The CDR3 loop reads CASSPRLHEQYF. CDR3 nucleotides: TGTGCCAGCTCACCACGCCTCCACGAGCAGTACTTC.

This clonotype was detected ten times or more. The chain carries TRBV25-1 and TRBJ1-2, with D possibly TRBD1 on 5 matching bases. The CDR3 loop spans 12 amino acids. The germline V gene has CDR1 MGHDK and CDR2 SYGVNS. V shed 5 bases and J shed 8 bases, with 12 bases lying between them. The CDR3 region is CASSSQGWGYTF. The CDR3 DNA reads as TGTGCCAGCAGTTCGCAGGGTTGGGGCTACACCTTC.

This clonotype has at least ten counts. The V gene is TRBV2, the J gene TRBJ1-6, with D unresolved. This CDR3 has 13 residues. The V end was cut by 4 bases, the J end by 5 bases, with 6 bases between. The germline CDR1 and CDR2 sequences are SNHLY and FYNNEI. The CDR3 protein is CASSVRDNSPLHF. CDR3 sequence (DNA): TGTGCCAGCAGTGTTCGGGATAATTCACCCCTCCACTTT.

This clonotype was seen a handful of times. This may be a read error: a much more frequent sequence differs by one nucleotide. The chain joins TRBV10-3 to TRBJ2-7; possible D gene TRBD1, 5 bases. Germline V lookup: CDR1 ENHRY, CDR2 SYGVKD. There are 14 residues in the CDR3. Trimming left V 5 bases short and J 5 bases short, with 16 bases between. The CDR3 DNA sequence: TGTGCCATCAGTCCCAGGGAAGTGATCGACGAGCAGTACTTC. Translated, it gives CAISPREVIDEQYF.

This clonotype was detected ten times or more. This chain connects TRBV24-1 to TRBJ2-1, with D possibly TRBD1 on 6 matching bases. The ends were cut back, 3 bases at V and 8 bases at J, with 13 bases in the middle. The CDR3 contains 14 residues. In germline, CDR1 is KGHDR, CDR2 SFDVKD. The CDR3 here is CATSDKGDGDEQFF. CDR3 nucleotide sequence: TGTGCCACCAGTGATAAGGGGGATGGGGATGAGCAGTTCTTC.

This sequence joins TRBV30 and TRBJ2-1; possibly TRBD2 for D (6 bases). The CDR3 runs to 15 residues. CDR1 is GTSNPN and CDR2 is SVGIG in the germline V gene (reference sequence). The ends were cut back, 0 bases at V and 11 bases at J, with 20 bases in the middle. CDR3 sequence reads: CAWSVPLPWGEKQFF. CDR3 in DNA: TGTGCCTGGAGTGTACCCCTCCCCTGGGGGGAAAAGCAGTTCTTC.

This clonotype was observed many times. The chain carries TRBV9 and TRBJ2-3, with D tentatively TRBD1 (6 bases). The germline gives CDR1 SGDLS, CDR2 YYNGEE. The V end lost 2 bases, the J end lost 0 bases, and 7 bases lay between the germline ends. The length of the CDR3 is 14 residues. The CDR3: CASSVRGSTDTQYF. Written as DNA, the CDR3 is TGTGCCAGCAGCGTCAGGGGTAGCACAGATACGCAGTATTTT.